This T cell receptor (beta chain) was observed in a study of blood T cell repertoires in COVID-19. Whole-study context: COVID-19 samples, acute and convalescent, were from the United States, Italy and Spain.

Trimming removed 4 bases at V and 0 bases at J, with 12 bases between. This CDR3 has 15 residues. Germline V CDR1 and CDR2: LGHDT, YNNKEL (reference sequence). This clone was observed a handful of times. In the original analysis: Using reference gene primer amplification, nucleated cell counts were estimated. TCRdb keeps only in-frame clones here, not all; method: immunoSEQ multiplex PCR. The V and J calls and the clone size are those of that table, but D and trimming were determined from the DNA. This sample has roughly 67,000 clones, with 88% found just once. This sequence joins TRBV3-1 (or the pseudogene TRBV3-2) and TRBJ1-1, with a weak D call TRBD1 (5 bases). The TCR sequence derives from an older woman with acute or convalescent COVID-19. The sample was peripheral blood. CDR3 coding DNA: TGTGCCAGCAGCCGGGCTCGGGGGATGAACACTGAAGCTTTCTTT. It codes for CASSRARGMNTEAFF.